The 8 T cell receptor beta chains reported below all come from one sample, sequenced in a study of T-cell reconstitution after alpha-beta-depleted transplantation in children. Library preparation (for TCRbeta) was performed with unique molecular identifiers. TCRdb redid the calling of the PCR reads with MiXCR, one entry per CDR3 protein. The sample lists approximately 520,000 distinct CDR3 sequences, about 10% seen once, with around 15% in the top ten. The material was PBMCs, mostly from graft donor cells, obtained 180 days after TCRalphabeta/CD19-depleted stem cell transplant. The receptors here all came from a female patient aged 2 to 10 who had a stem cell transplant for aplastic anemia, so the T cells may come from the graft donor.

The rearrangement joins TRBV6-2 or TRBV6-3 to TRBJ2-5; TRBD1 matches at 8 bases. This CDR3 is 13 amino acids long. Unmatched junction bases numbered 8, after V lost 7 bases and J lost 7 bases. Germline loops: CDR1 MNHEY, CDR2 SVGEGT. This chain's CDR3 is CASTGGPAGTQYF. As DNA, the CDR3 is TGTGCCAGCACAGGGGGCCCGGCGGGGACCCAGTACTTC.

This clonotype came up a few times. The chain couples TRBV7-2 to TRBJ2-7, with 9 bases matching TRBD2. V shed 9 bases, J shed 7 bases, and the junction held 10 bases outside the gene matches. The CDR3 extends over 13 amino acids. Per the germline V gene, CDR1 is SGHTA and CDR2 is FQGNSA. The CDR3 sequence: CASGAGGSLEQYF. The DNA for the CDR3 is TGTGCCAGTGGAGCGGGGGGCTCGCTGGAGCAGTACTTC.

This clonotype was recorded a few times. The V call is TRBV28, the J call TRBJ2-7; TRBD2 matches 10 bases. The germline V gene has CDR1 MDHEN and CDR2 SYDVKM. The CDR3 length is 16 residues. The junction had 6 bases not matched to a gene; V was cut back by 4 bases and J by 0 bases. The CDR3 region has the DNA TGTGCCAGCAGTTCCCCCGGGACTAGCGCCTCCTACGAGCAGTACTTC. Translating gives CASSSPGTSASYEQYF. Based on the CDR3 plus reference TRBV28 and TRBJ2-7, the full variable domain is DVKVTQSSRYLVKRTGEKVFLECVQDMDHENMFWYRQDPGLGLRLIYFSYDVKMKEKGDIPEGYSVSREKKERFSLILESASTNQTSMYLCASSSPGTSASYEQYFGPGTRLTVT.

The rearrangement links TRBV6-2 or TRBV6-3 to TRBJ1-5, with no clear D. CDR3 length equals 15 residues. Looked up from germline, CDR1 is MNHEY and CDR2 is SVGEGT. With 2 bases removed from V and 6 bases from J, the gap between germline ends came to 14 bases. The chain's CDR3 is CASSYQTLTGQPQHF. CDR3 DNA sequence: TGTGCCAGCAGTTACCAGACCCTGACGGGTCAGCCCCAGCATTTT.

In DNA form, the CDR3 reads TGTGCCAGCAGTTACCGACAGGCTACAACTGGAAACACCATATATTTT. As protein: CASSYRQATTGNTIYF. V gene TRBV6-5 combines with J gene TRBJ1-3; possible D gene TRBD1, 6 bases. The CDR3 has 16 amino acids. Trimming removed 2 bases at V and 2 bases at J, with 13 bases between. The germline gives CDR1 MNHEY, CDR2 SVGAGI.

This clonotype was recorded a few times. The V and J genes are TRBV27 and TRBJ2-1; TRBD2 might be the D (7 bases). Germline CDR1 reads MNHEY; CDR2 reads SMNVEV (reference sequence). The V end was cut by 6 bases, the J end by 4 bases, with 19 bases between. The CDR3 contains 16 residues. The CDR3 reads CASSPVRGRGYNEQFF. In nucleotides, the CDR3 is TGTGCCAGCAGCCCCGTCCGAGGGAGGGGGTACAATGAGCAGTTCTTC.

The chain combines TRBV9 with TRBJ2-5; a possible D gene is TRBD2 (6 bases). The germline gives CDR1 SGDLS, CDR2 YYNGEE. V was trimmed by 1 base and J by 5 bases, leaving 18 bases between them. This CDR3 is 16 amino acids long. The CDR3 is CASSVRGGGIPETQYF. The CDR3 coding sequence is TGTGCCAGCAGCGTACGAGGAGGCGGGATACCCGAGACCCAGTACTTC. Filled out from reference TRBV9 and TRBJ2-5, the complete variable domain reads DSGVTQTPKHLITATGQRVTLRCSPRSGDLSVYWYQQSLDQGLQFLIQYYNGEERAKGNILERFSAQQFPDLHSELNLSSLELGDSALYFCASSVRGGGIPETQYFGPGTRLLVL.

This clonotype came up many times. The V call is TRBV28, the J call TRBJ2-7; tentatively, D is TRBD1 (6 bases). The V end was cut by 5 bases, the J end by 2 bases, with 10 bases between. The germline gives CDR1 MDHEN, CDR2 SYDVKM. CDR3 length: 13 residues. The CDR3 nucleotides are TGTGCCAGCAGTGCCAGGGGAGCCTACGAGCAGTACTTC. This encodes CASSARGAYEQYF. Using reference TRBV28 and TRBJ2-7 for the parts outside the CDR3, the full variable domain is DVKVTQSSRYLVKRTGEKVFLECVQDMDHENMFWYRQDPGLGLRLIYFSYDVKMKEKGDIPEGYSVSREKKERFSLILESASTNQTSMYLCASSARGAYEQYFGPGTRLTVT.